Below, 16 T cell receptor beta chains from the same sample are listed, as sequenced in a study of blood T cell repertoires in COVID-19. Some clones are missing from TCRdb's copy, which holds only in-frame ones; the method was immunoSEQ multiplex PCR. The repertoire consists of about 59,000 clones, with around 81% occurring once and the leading ten covering 25% to 35%. The sample was peripheral blood. Source of these receptors: an elderly woman with active or convalescent COVID-19.

J is TRBJ1-1 and V is TRBV28, with TRBD1 as a possible D gene (6 bases). Looked up from germline, CDR1 is MDHEN and CDR2 is SYDVKM. The CDR3 has 16 residues. V gave up 2 bases and J gave up 4 bases, with 17 bases separating them. The CDR3 bases are TGTGCCAGCAGTTTAGGTGGGTCAGGGGTTCGCACTGAAGCTTTCTTT. Translated: CASSLGGSGVRTEAFF.

The chain is built from TRBV4-3 and TRBJ1-3; possible D gene TRBD1, 6 bases. Trimming took 3 bases from V and 0 from J, leaving 12 bases between them. Germline CDR1 and CDR2: LGHNA and YSLEER. The CDR3 totals 16 residues. CDR3 sequence (DNA): TGCGCCAGCAGCCAGTTGGGACAAATCTCTGGAAACACCATATATTTT. Protein product: CASSQLGQISGNTIYF.

The chain is built from TRBV12-3 or TRBV12-4 and TRBJ2-3; tentatively, D is TRBD2 (5 bases). The CDR3 extends over 12 amino acids. V was pared by 6 bases and J by 5 bases, with 9 bases between. The CDR3 region has the DNA TGTGCCAGCAGCCCCGGGGAAGATACGCAGTATTTT. Translated, it gives CASSPGEDTQYF.

This chain joins TRBV4-1 and TRBJ1-1, with 7 bases aligning to TRBD1. This CDR3 region has 13 residues. After removal of 3 bases from V and 7 bases from J, the junction contained 5 bases not matched to a gene. The germline CDR1 and CDR2 sequences are MGHRA and YSYEKL. The DNA for the CDR3 is TGCGCCAGCAGCCACCAGGGGGTCGGTGAAGCTTTCTTT. Protein product: CASSHQGVGEAFF.

The table lists this clone with a few counts. V usage is TRBV5-6 and J usage is TRBJ2-2, with D hard to call. The CDR3 loop spans 11 amino acids. The germline CDR1 and CDR2 sequences are SGHDT and YYEEEE. Trimming removed 7 bases from V and 6 bases from J, with 7 bases in between. This chain's CDR3 is CASRSSGELFF. In DNA, the CDR3 is TGTGCCAGCCGTTCCTCCGGGGAGCTGTTTTTT. Combining the CDR3 with reference TRBV5-6 and TRBJ2-2 gives the whole variable domain DAGVTQSPTHLIKTRGQQVTLRCSPKSGHDTVSWYQQALGQGPQFIFQYYEEEERQRGNFPDRFSGHQFPNYSSELNVNALLLGDSALYLCASRSSGELFFGEGSRLTVL.

Comments on this clone: This sample also contains other DNA sequences that code for the same CDR3. The chain has TRBV18 and TRBJ2-7; a possible D gene is TRBD1 (5 bases). The V end lost 2 bases, the J end lost 0 bases, and 8 bases lay between the germline ends. The CDR3 consists of 14 residues. In germline, CDR1 is KGHSH, CDR2 LQKENI. CDR3 amino acids: CASSPGQGSYEQYF. The DNA for the CDR3 is TGTGCCAGCTCACCAGGTCAGGGCTCCTACGAGCAGTACTTC.

The chain is built from TRBV29-1 and TRBJ2-7; the D gene is possibly TRBD1 (6 bases). The CDR3 has 14 residues. V was clipped by 1 base and J by 3 bases, with 13 bases between them. Germline CDR1 SQVTM, CDR2 ANQGSEA. The CDR3 DNA follows: TGCAGCGTTGAAGCTGGAGGACAGATCTACGAGCAGTACTTC. Its protein product is CSVEAGGQIYEQYF.

This clone was recorded once. The CDR3 DNA is TGCGCCAGCAGCTTGAGTTTTCTATCACCCCTCCACTTT. The encoded protein is CASSLSFLSPLHF. The chain uses TRBV5-1 and TRBJ1-6, with D hard to call. The V end lost 1 base, the J end lost 10 bases, and 9 bases lay between the germline ends. Per germline, CDR1 SGHRS and CDR2 YFSETQ. The CDR3 totals 13 residues. Combining the CDR3 with reference TRBV5-1 and TRBJ1-6 gives the whole variable domain KAGVTQTPRYLIKTRGQQVTLSCSPISGHRSVSWYQQTPGQGLQFLFEYFSETQRNKGNFPGRFSGRQFSNSRSEMNVSTLELGDSALYLCASSLSFLSPLHFGNGTRLTVT.

A word on this clone: The junction departs from germline at one end; a sequencing error may be responsible. The chain links TRBV28 to TRBJ1-1; D is unclear. The germline CDR1 and CDR2 sequences are MDHEN and SYDVKM. The CDR3 has 10 residues. The CDR3 reads CVVGYTEAFF. CDR3 DNA sequence: TGCGTAGTCGGGTACACTGAAGCTTTCTTT.

The V call is TRBV6-5, the J call TRBJ1-1; 9 bases match TRBD1. Losses at the gene ends were 6 bases for V and 3 bases for J; bases not matched to a gene: 5. The CDR3 loop spans 14 amino acids. In germline, CDR1 is MNHEY, CDR2 SVGAGI. This chain's CDR3 is CASRKQGADTEAFF. CDR3 nucleotides: TGTGCCAGCAGGAAACAGGGGGCGGACACTGAAGCTTTCTTT.

This clone was found a few times. As DNA, the CDR3 is TGTGCCAGCCGACGGCGGGGGGAGTCTGGAAACACCATATATTTT. Encoded protein: CASRRRGESGNTIYF. The chain employs TRBV2 and TRBJ1-3; a possible D gene is TRBD1 (5 bases). The germline V and J ends were trimmed by 8 bases and 1 base, with 15 bases remaining between them. Germline V gene lookup returns CDR1 SNHLY and CDR2 FYNNEI. The length of the CDR3 is 15 residues.

This clone was detected a few times. The V gene is TRBV5-3, the J gene TRBJ2-7; tentatively, D is TRBD2 (5 bases). TRBV5-3 is noted as an ORF with a role that remains uncertain. Trimming removed 4 bases from V and 3 bases from J, with 20 bases in between. CDR3 length: 16 amino acids. The CDR3 bases are TGTGCCAGAAGCCTGGGCTCCGGGGTCGACCTCTACGAGCAGTACTTC. Translation gives CARSLGSGVDLYEQYF.

The chain carries TRBV6-5 and TRBJ2-5; TRBD2 agrees at 10 bases. V trimming: 2 bases; J trimming: 5 bases; junction bases outside the gene matches: 8. From germline, CDR1 is MNHEY and CDR2 SVGAGI. The CDR3 sequence is 16 residues long. The CDR3 nucleotides read TGTGCCAGCAGTTACGGCCAGCGGGGGGGCTGGGAGACCCAGTACTTC. Translating gives CASSYGQRGGWETQYF.

The chain is built from TRBV6-2 or TRBV6-3 and TRBJ1-2; 7 nucleotides agree with TRBD1. The germline gives CDR1 MNHEY, CDR2 SVGEGT. This CDR3 is 14 amino acids long. J gave up 4 bases and V 4 bases, and 6 bases lay outside the gene matches. CDR3 sequence (DNA): TGTGCCAGCAGTTCCTATGACAGGGCCTATGGCTACACCTTC. This encodes CASSSYDRAYGYTF.

The chain couples TRBV5-6 to TRBJ2-6; 7 bases align to TRBD1. CDR1 and CDR2 (germline): SGHDT, YYEEEE. The CDR3 runs 17 residues. V gave up 0 bases and J gave up 0 bases; unmatched junction bases: 3. The CDR3 sequence: CASSLGAGGSGANVLTF. CDR3 DNA: TGTGCCAGCAGCTTGGGAGCAGGGGGCTCTGGGGCCAACGTCCTGACTTTC.

The chain carries TRBV5-6 and TRBJ1-5, with 7 bases that match TRBD1. Germline V lookup: CDR1 SGHDT, CDR2 YYEEEE. This CDR3 spans 15 amino acids. V lost 2 bases and J lost 3; bases outside the gene matches: 5. The chain's CDR3 is CASSFGGGHNQPQHF. Here the CDR3 DNA reads TGTGCCAGCAGCTTCGGAGGGGGCCACAATCAGCCCCAGCATTTT. Based on the CDR3 plus reference TRBV5-6 and TRBJ1-5, the full variable domain is DAGVTQSPTHLIKTRGQQVTLRCSPKSGHDTVSWYQQALGQGPQFIFQYYEEEERQRGNFPDRFSGHQFPNYSSELNVNALLLGDSALYLCASSFGGGHNQPQHFGDGTRLSIL.